The sequence of this T cell receptor (beta chain) was determined in a study of blood T cell repertoires in COVID-19. Study details: PBMCs, B-cell-depleted T cells, or T cells were the source of the cDNA or gDNA that made up the material.

Clones were sequenced by immunoSEQ multiplex PCR, and TCRdb holds only the in-frame ones, with some missing. The sample carries 120,000 to 150,000 clones, around 88% recorded once. Trimming removed 5 bases at V and 3 bases at J, with 17 bases between. This CDR3 is built from 15 residues. Germline V lookup: CDR1 LNHDA, CDR2 SQIVND (reference sequence). J is TRBJ2-7 and V is TRBV19; a weak D match, TRBD1 (6 bases). The sample comprised peripheral blood. The clonotype comes from a woman aged 55-70 years with acute or convalescent COVID-19. The CDR3 loop reads CASSSVGQAIYEQYF. CDR3 nucleotide sequence: TGTGCCAGTAGTTCTGTGGGACAAGCCATCTACGAGCAGTACTTC. The full variable domain, rest sourced from reference TRBV19 and TRBJ2-7, is DGGITQSPKYLFRKEGQNVTLSCEQNLNHDAMYWYRQDPGQGLRLIYYSQIVNDFQKGDIAEGYSVSREKKESFPLTVTSAQKNPTAFYLCASSSVGQAIYEQYFGPGTRLTVT.